This T cell receptor (beta chain) is from a study of T cells after yellow fever vaccination. Findings and caveats of the study: Boosting was followed by the reappearance of most primary-vaccination clones (about 97% CD4, around 86% CD8). The secondary response peaked faster, at day 5 versus 15, but was weaker.

TCR cDNA was made by 5'RACE template switching, adding a universal primer site and UMIs. TCRdb re-derived calls from the 5' RACE reads in MiXCR, one entry per CDR3 protein. The sample consists of 620,000 or so distinct CDR3 sequences, 17% of them appearing once. Worth noting for this clonotype: The antigen is unknown.

V shed 0 bases and J shed 9 bases, with 12 bases lying between them. The germline CDR1 and CDR2 sequences are SGHTA and FQGTGA. The CDR3 covers 14 residues. This chain joins TRBV7-3 and TRBJ2-1; no clear D gene. This receptor was obtained from a man aged 18 to 30 who received the YFV17D yellow fever vaccine. The sequenced sample was PBMCs, obtained 5 days after the first yellow fever vaccination. In nucleotides, the CDR3 is TGTGCCAGCAGCTTAACAGCAAATTCGGGTGAGCAGTTCTTC. As protein: CASSLTANSGEQFF.